This section outlines one TCR beta chain sequence together with its context. Template material for TCR beta VDJ and CDR3 profiling consisted of genomic DNA. TCRdb reprocessed the reads via MiXCR and lists one record per CDR3 protein. In the table there are 100,000 to 150,000 distinct CDR3 sequences, less than 45% of which are singletons. This sample stems from a study of CD8+CD57+ T cells in acquired aplastic anemia. The CDR3 extends over 12 amino acids. Trimming took 10 bases from V and 7 from J, leaving 14 bases between them. Germline V gene sequence: CDR1 SNHLY, CDR2 FYNNEI. The specimen was sorted CD4+, CD8+, or CD8+CD57+ T cells (not recorded which) from PBMCs. The chain links TRBV2 to TRBJ1-5; D may be TRBD1 (6 bases). The clonotype was recovered from a human donor in good health, serving as a control. DNA for the CDR3: TGTGCCATCAGGACAGCACAACAGCCCCAGCATTTT. Translated, it gives CAIRTAQQPQHF.